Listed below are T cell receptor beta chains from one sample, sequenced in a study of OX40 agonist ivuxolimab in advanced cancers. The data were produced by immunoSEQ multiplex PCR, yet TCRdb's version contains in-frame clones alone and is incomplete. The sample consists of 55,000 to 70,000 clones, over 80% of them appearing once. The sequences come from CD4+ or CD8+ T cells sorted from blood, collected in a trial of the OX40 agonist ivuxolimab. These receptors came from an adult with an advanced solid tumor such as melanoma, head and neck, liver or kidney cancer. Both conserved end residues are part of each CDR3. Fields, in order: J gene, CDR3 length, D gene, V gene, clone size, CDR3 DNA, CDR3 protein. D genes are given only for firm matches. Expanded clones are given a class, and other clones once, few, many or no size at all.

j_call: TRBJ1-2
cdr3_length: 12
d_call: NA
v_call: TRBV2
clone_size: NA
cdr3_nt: TGTGCCACGACCGGGACCGAATATGGCTACACCTTC
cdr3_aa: CATTGTEYGYTF

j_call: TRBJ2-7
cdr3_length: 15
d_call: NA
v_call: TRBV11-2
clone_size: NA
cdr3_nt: TGTGCCAGCAGCTTAGGGGCGAGGAGCCCCTACGAGCAGTACTTC
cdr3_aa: CASSLGARSPYEQYF

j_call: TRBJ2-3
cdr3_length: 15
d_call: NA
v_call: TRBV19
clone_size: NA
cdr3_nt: TGTGCCAGTAGTATAGGGGAGGCACTAACAGATACGCAGTATTTT
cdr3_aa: CASSIGEALTDTQYF

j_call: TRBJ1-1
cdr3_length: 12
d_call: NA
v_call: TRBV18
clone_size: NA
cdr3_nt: TGTGCCAGCTCACCCGACAGGTCTGAAGCTTTCTTT
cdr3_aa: CASSPDRSEAFF

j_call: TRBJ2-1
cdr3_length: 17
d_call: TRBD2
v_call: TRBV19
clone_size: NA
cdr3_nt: TGTGCCAGTAGTAAGACTAGCGGGGTCCCTCTCTACAATGAGCAGTTCTTC
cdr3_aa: CASSKTSGVPLYNEQFF

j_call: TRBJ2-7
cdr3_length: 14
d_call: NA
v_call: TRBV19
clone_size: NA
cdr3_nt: TGTGCCAGTAGTATCGGATCGGGAACCTACGAGCAGTACTTC
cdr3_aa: CASSIGSGTYEQYF

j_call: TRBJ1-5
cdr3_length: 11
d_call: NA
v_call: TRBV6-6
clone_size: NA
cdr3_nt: TGTGCCAGCCGGCAGGAGGGCGTTCAGCATTTT
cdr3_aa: CASRQEGVQHF

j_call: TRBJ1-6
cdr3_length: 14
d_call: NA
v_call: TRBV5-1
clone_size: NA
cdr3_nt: TGCGCCAGCAGCTTAAAGCCCGCTAATTCACCCCTCCACTTT
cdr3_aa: CASSLKPANSPLHF

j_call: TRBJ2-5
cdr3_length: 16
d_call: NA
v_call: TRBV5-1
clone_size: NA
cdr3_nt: TGCGCCAGCAGCTTGTCCCTTAGACAGAAACAAGAGACCCAGTACTTC
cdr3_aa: CASSLSLRQKQETQYF

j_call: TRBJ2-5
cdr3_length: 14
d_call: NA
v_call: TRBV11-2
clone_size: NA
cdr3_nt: TGTGCCAGCAGCTTAGACGGGCCTCTGGAGACCCAGTACTTC
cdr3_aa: CASSLDGPLETQYF

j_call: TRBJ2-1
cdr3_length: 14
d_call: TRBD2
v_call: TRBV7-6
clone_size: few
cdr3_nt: TGTGCCAGCAGCGTCGGGGGGGTCTACAATGAGCAGTTCTTC
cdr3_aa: CASSVGGVYNEQFF

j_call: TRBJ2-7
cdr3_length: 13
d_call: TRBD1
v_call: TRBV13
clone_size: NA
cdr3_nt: TGTGCCAGCGGCCGGGACAGCTCCTACGAGCAGTACTTC
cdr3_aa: CASGRDSSYEQYF

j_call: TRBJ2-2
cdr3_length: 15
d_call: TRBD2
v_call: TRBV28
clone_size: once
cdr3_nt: TGTGCCAGCCTCCAGGGACTAGCGGGGAACGGGGAGCTGTTTTTT
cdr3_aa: CASLQGLAGNGELFF

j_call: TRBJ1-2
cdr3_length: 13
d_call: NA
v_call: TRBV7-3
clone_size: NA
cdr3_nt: TGTGCCAGCAGCACGGGGACTAACTATGGCTACACCTTC
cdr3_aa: CASSTGTNYGYTF

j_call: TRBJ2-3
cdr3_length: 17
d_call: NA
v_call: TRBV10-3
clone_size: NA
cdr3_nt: TGTGCCATCAGTGACCGAGGGGGACTGAGACCGCCTTATACGCAGTATTTT
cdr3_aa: CAISDRGGLRPPYTQYF

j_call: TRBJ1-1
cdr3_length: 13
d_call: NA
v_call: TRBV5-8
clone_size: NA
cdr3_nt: TGTGCCAGCAGCTTGGAGGTGAACACTGAAGCTTTCTTT
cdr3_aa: CASSLEVNTEAFF

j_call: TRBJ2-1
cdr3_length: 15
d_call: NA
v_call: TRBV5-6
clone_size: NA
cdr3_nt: TGTGCCAGCAGCTTGGTGGGAGACTCCTACAATGAGCAGTTCTTC
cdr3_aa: CASSLVGDSYNEQFF

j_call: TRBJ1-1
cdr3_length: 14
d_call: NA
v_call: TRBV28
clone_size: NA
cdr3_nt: TGTGCCAGCAGTTTATTGCGTAGGAACACTGAAGCTTTCTTT
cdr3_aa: CASSLLRRNTEAFF

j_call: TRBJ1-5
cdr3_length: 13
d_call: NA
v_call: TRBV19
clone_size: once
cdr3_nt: TGTGCCATCTCCCTGTCAGGGAATCAGCCCCAGCATTTT
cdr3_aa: CAISLSGNQPQHF

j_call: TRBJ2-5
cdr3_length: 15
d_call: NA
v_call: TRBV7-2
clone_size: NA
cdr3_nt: TGTGCCAGCAGACAGGACCGGGGGAGACAAGAGACCCAGTACTTC
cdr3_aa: CASRQDRGRQETQYF

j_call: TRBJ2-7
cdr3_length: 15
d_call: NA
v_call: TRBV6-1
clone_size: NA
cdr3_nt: TGTGCCAGCAGTGAACAGCAAGAGAGCTCCTACGAGCAGTACTTC
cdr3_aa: CASSEQQESSYEQYF

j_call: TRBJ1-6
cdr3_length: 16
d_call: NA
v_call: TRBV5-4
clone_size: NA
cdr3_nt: TGTGCCAGCAGCTTGGCCGGGGGGGCGCGTAATTCACCCCTCCACTTT
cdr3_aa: CASSLAGGARNSPLHF

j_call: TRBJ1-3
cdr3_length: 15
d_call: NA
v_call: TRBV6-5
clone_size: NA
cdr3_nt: TGTGCCAGCAGTTACTCATCAGGGAATGGAAACACCATATATTTT
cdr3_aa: CASSYSSGNGNTIYF

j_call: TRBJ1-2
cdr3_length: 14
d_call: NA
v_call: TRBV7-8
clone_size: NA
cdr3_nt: TGTGCCAGCAGCTTAGCCGGGCCCCAGGGTGGCTACACCTTC
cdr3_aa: CASSLAGPQGGYTF

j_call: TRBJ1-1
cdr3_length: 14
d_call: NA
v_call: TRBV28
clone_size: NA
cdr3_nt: TGTGCCAGCAGTTTATCGGCGGGGCCCACTGAAGCTTTCTTT
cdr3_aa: CASSLSAGPTEAFF

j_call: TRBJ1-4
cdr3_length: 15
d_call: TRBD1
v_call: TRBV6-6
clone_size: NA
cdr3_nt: TGTGCCAGCAGTTTCGCAACAGGGGGCGTTGAAAAACTGTTTTTT
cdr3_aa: CASSFATGGVEKLFF

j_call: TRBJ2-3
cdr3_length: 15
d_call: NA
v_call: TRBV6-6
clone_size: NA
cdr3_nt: TGTGCCAGCACCATCGGACAGGAGGGGACAGATACGCAGTATTTT
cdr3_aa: CASTIGQEGTDTQYF

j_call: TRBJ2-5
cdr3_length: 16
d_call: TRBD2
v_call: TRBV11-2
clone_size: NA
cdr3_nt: TGTGCCAGCAGCTCCACTAGCGGGTCGTACCAAGAGACCCAGTACTTC
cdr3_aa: CASSSTSGSYQETQYF

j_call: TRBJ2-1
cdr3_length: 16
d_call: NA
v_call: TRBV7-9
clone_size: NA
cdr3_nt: TGTGCCAGCAGCTTTGGGACGTTGGGGTCCTACAATGAGCAGTTCTTC
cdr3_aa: CASSFGTLGSYNEQFF